This T cell receptor (beta chain) was documented in a study of beta chain features in type 1 diabetes. General study results and limits: Compared to healthy donors, patients appeared to have naive, central memory and Treg TCRB repertoires that were more alike. Junctions at VDJ sites from type 1 diabetes patients had fewer insertions and more deletions.

Isolation of CD4+ naive, central memory, regulatory and stem cell-like memory cells was achieved by sorting via CD45RO/CCR7/CD25/CD127/CD95/CD27. Purity above 95% was achieved in all sorted populations. Isolated RNA was reverse transcribed in full, so expressed TCRB transcripts were sequenced. Sequencing was performed with immunoSEQ multiplex PCR; in TCRdb, only in-frame clones are kept and a portion is missing. The sample contains about 900,000 clones, 15% to 20% of which appear only once. In regard to this clone: Its antigen is as yet unknown.

V was pared by 11 bases and J by 6 bases, with 26 bases between. Germline V CDR1 and CDR2: MGHDK, SYGVNS. The CDR3 extends over 15 amino acids. The sample was naive CD4+ T cells from blood. V gene TRBV25-1 combines with J gene TRBJ2-7; D gene unclear. This TCR derives from a woman aged 18-29 years in good health. The CDR3 reads CASVPRRRQSSEQYF. CDR3 sequence (DNA): TGTGCCTCGGTGCCGCGCAGAAGACAATCTTCCGAGCAGTACTTC.